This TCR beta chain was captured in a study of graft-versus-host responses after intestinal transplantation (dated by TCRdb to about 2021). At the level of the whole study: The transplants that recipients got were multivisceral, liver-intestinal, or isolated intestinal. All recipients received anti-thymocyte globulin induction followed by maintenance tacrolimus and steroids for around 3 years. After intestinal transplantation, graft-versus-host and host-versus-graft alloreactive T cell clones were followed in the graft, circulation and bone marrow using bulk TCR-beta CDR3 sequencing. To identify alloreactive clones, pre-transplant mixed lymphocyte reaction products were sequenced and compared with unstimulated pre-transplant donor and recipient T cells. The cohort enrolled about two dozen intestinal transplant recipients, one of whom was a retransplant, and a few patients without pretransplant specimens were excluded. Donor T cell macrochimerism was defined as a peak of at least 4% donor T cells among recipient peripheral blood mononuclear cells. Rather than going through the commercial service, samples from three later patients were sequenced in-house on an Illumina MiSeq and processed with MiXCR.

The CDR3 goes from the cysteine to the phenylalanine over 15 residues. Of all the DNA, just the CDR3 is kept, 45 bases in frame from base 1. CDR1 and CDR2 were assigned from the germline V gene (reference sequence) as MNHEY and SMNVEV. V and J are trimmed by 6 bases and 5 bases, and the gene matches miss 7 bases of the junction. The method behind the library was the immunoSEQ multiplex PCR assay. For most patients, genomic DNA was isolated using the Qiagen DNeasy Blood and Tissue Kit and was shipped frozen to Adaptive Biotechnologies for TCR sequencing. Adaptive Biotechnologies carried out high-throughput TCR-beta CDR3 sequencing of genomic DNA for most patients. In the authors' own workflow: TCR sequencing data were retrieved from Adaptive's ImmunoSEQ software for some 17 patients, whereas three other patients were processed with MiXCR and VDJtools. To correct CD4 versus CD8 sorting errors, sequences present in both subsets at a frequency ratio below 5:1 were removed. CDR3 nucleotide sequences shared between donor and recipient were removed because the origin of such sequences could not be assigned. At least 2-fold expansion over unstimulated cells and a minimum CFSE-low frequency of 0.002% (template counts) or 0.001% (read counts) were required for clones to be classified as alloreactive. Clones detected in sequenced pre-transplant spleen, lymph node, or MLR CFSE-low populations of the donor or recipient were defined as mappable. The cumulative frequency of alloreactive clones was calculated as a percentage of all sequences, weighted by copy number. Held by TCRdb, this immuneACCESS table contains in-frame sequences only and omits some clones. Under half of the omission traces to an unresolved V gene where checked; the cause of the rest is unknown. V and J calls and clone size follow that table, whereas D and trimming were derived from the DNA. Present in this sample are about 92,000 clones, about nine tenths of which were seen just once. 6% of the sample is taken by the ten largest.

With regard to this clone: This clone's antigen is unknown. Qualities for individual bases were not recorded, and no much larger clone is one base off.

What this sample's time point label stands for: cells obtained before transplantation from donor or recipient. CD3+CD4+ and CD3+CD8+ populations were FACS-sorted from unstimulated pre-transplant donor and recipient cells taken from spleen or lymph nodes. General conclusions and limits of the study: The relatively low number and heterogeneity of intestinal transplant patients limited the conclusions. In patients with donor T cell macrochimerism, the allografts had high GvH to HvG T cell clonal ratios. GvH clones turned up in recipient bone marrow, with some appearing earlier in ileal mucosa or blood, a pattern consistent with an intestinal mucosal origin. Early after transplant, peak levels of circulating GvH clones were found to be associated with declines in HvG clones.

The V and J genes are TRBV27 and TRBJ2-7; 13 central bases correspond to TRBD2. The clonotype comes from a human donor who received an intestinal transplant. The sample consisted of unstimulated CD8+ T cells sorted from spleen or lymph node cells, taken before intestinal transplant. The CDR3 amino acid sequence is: CASSLGLAGANEQYF. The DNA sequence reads TGTGCCAGCAGCCTCGGACTAGCGGGAGCCAACGAGCAGTACTTC.